One sample yielded the 28 T cell receptor beta chains listed below, sequenced in a study of T cell responses to AZD1222 COVID-19 vaccine. Clones were read by immunoSEQ multiplex PCR, and TCRdb kept only the in-frame ones, dropping some. The table lists fewer than 70,000 clones, 80% of them singletons, with over 11% in the top ten. Sequencing was performed on peripheral blood, taken 28 days after the second AZD1222 dose. The receptor source for this set is an adult who received the AZD1222 COVID-19 vaccine.

The chain is built from TRBV11-2 and TRBJ2-6, with D possibly called TRBD1 or TRBD2 (6 bases each). Germline V CDR1 and CDR2: SGHAT, FQNNGV. This CDR3 comprises 18 residues. Trimming pared 0 bases from V and 2 bases from J, leaving 14 bases between. As DNA, the CDR3 is TGTGCCAGCAGCTTAGAAGGGGGGCTTTTTACTGGGGCCAACGTCCTGACTTTC. This codes for CASSLEGGLFTGANVLTF.

The chain carries TRBV7-9 and TRBJ1-6; D is unresolved. Per germline, CDR1 SEHNR and CDR2 FQNEAQ (reference sequence). The ends were cut back, 5 bases at V and 8 bases at J, with 16 bases in the middle. CDR3 length equals 15 residues. The CDR3 nucleotides read TGTGCCAGCAGCCCACCCTCCGCAGGTGATTCACCCCTCCACTTT. Encoded protein: CASSPPSAGDSPLHF.

This chain uses TRBV19 with TRBJ1-2; D gene ambiguous. The CDR3 sequence is 17 residues long. CDR1 is LNHDA, CDR2 SQIVND, per germline (reference sequence). The germline V and J ends were trimmed by 7 bases and 4 bases, with 25 bases remaining between them. Here the CDR3 DNA reads TGTGCCAGTACTCTACAAGACTCAGGCTCCGGATTCTATGGCTACACCTTC. Protein sequence: CASTLQDSGSGFYGYTF. The full variable domain, with the rest looked up from reference TRBV19 and TRBJ1-2, is DGGITQSPKYLFRKEGQNVTLSCEQNLNHDAMYWYRQDPGQGLRLIYYSQIVNDFQKGDIAEGYSVSREKKESFPLTVTSAQKNPTAFYLCASTLQDSGSGFYGYTFGSGTRLTVV.

The J gene is TRBJ1-6, the V gene TRBV30, with 12 bases lining up with TRBD1. The CDR3 is 12 amino acids. Germline V CDR1 and CDR2: GTSNPN, SVGIG (reference sequence). With 2 bases clipped from V and 17 bases from J, the junction kept 4 bases outside the gene matches. The CDR3 nucleotides are TGTGCCTGGAGTTTGGGACAGGGGGCAGTCCACTTT. Translating gives CAWSLGQGAVHF.

This clone showed up just once. The chain employs TRBV3-1 (or the pseudogene TRBV3-2) and TRBJ1-2; TRBD1 is a possible D gene (6 bases). V gave up 5 bases and J gave up 0 bases, with 13 bases separating them. The CDR3 spans 15 residues. Germline CDR1 is LGHDT and CDR2 is YNNKEL (reference sequence). The CDR3 sequence: CASSTQGRPNYGYTF. In DNA form, the CDR3 reads TGTGCCAGCAGCACACAGGGTAGGCCTAACTATGGCTACACCTTC.

The chain links TRBV30 to TRBJ1-6; no clear D. This CDR3 is built from 16 residues. CDR1 is GTSNPN and CDR2 is SVGIG in the germline V gene (reference sequence). Trimming cost V 4 bases and J 3 bases, with 16 bases left between them. Written as DNA, the CDR3 is TGTGCCTGGAAACCCCCCGAGCAGCTCTATAATTCACCCCTCCACTTT. Protein product: CAWKPPEQLYNSPLHF.

The V and J genes are TRBV6-6 and TRBJ1-3, with 7 positions matching TRBD1. The length of the CDR3 is 14 residues. Trimming took 7 bases from V and 7 from J; bases not matched to a gene: 10. Germline assignment: CDR1 MNHNY and CDR2 SVGAGI (reference sequence). The CDR3 sequence is CASIDTGVGNTIYF. The CDR3 DNA is TGTGCCAGCATAGATACAGGGGTTGGGAACACCATATATTTT.

The chain recombines TRBV5-1 with TRBJ1-2, with D tentatively TRBD1 (5 bases). Trimming took 2 bases from V and 6 from J, leaving 11 bases between them. The germline V gene has CDR1 SGHRS and CDR2 YFSETQ. The CDR3 sequence is 13 residues long. DNA of the CDR3: TGCGCCAGCAGCTTATCAGGGAATGATGGCTACACCTTC. Protein sequence: CASSLSGNDGYTF.

A remark on this clone: At one end, the junction sequence differs from germline, possibly due to a read error. The chain recombines TRBV7-7 with TRBJ2-3; D call uncertain. The CDR3 length is 16 residues. Per the germline V gene, CDR1 is SSHAT and CDR2 is FNYEAQ (reference sequence). The DNA for the CDR3 is TGTGCTAGCAGCCAAGGACGTATGGTGAAGGGTGATACGCAGTATTTT. It specifies CASSQGRMVKGDTQYF.

This chain uses TRBV6-5 with TRBJ2-3; 10 bases are a match to TRBD2. The CDR3 extends over 15 amino acids. Per germline, CDR1 MNHEY and CDR2 SVGAGI. V was clipped by 6 bases and J by 3 bases; unmatched bases: 6. CDR3 DNA sequence: TGTGCCAGCAGCCCGGGACTAGCGAGGACAGATACGCAGTATTTT. Amino acid sequence: CASSPGLARTDTQYF.

The rearrangement uses TRBV5-4 and TRBJ1-1; D is unclear. Germline CDR1 and CDR2: SGHNT and YYREEE (reference sequence). Trimming left V 0 bases short and J 8 bases short, with 5 bases between. The CDR3 totals 11 residues. CDR3 loop: CASSLGLEAFF. CDR3 bases: TGTGCCAGCAGCTTGGGCTTAGAAGCTTTCTTT.

The chain recombines TRBV7-9 with TRBJ1-6, with 8 bases aligning to TRBD1. CDR3 size: 15 residues. V shed 3 bases, J shed 10 bases, and the junction held 8 bases outside the gene matches. Germline loops: CDR1 SEHNR, CDR2 FQNEAQ (reference sequence). CDR3 protein: CASSLSAGGDSPLHF. The CDR3 region has the DNA TGTGCCAGCAGCTTGTCTGCAGGGGGCGACTCACCCCTCCACTTT.

V gene TRBV5-1 combines with J gene TRBJ2-3; 13 nucleotides line up with TRBD2. This CDR3 has 17 residues. Trimming at V came to 4 bases and at J to 5 bases, leaving 10 bases not matched to a gene. From germline, CDR1 is SGHRS and CDR2 YFSETQ. The CDR3 DNA follows: TGCGCCAGCAGCCCGGGACTAGCGGGGTTCTCGGGAGATACGCAGTATTTT. Translating it yields CASSPGLAGFSGDTQYF.

This chain links TRBV5-1 with TRBJ1-1, with D possibly being TRBD1 (5 bases). The CDR3 runs 13 residues. Trimming left V 0 bases short and J 5 bases short, with 8 bases between. CDR1 SGHRS and CDR2 YFSETQ come from the germline V gene. This CDR3 is CASSLAQGTEAFF. In nucleotides, the CDR3 is TGCGCCAGCAGCTTGGCCCAGGGTACTGAAGCTTTCTTT.

This clone has just a few counts. CDR3 sequence: CASSRVGAKETQYF. The CDR3 DNA is TGCGCCAGCAGCCGGGTGGGGGCGAAGGAGACCCAGTACTTC. The V call is TRBV4-1, the J call TRBJ2-5, with TRBD1 as a possible D gene (6 bases). V lost 4 bases to trimming and J lost 5 bases, with 14 bases between them. The CDR3 sequence is 14 residues long. Germline CDR1 and CDR2: MGHRA and YSYEKL.

This sequence joins TRBV28 and TRBJ1-2; no clear D. Germline CDR1 MDHEN, CDR2 SYDVKM. Deletions cut 5 bases from V and 3 bases from J, with 16 bases between. The CDR3 loop spans 15 amino acids. CDR3 protein: CASSRLGSWDYGYTF. In DNA form, the CDR3 reads TGTGCCAGCAGTCGGCTTGGGTCGTGGGACTATGGCTACACCTTC.

The rearrangement uses TRBV7-9 and TRBJ2-5; D uncertain. This CDR3 has 14 residues. Per the germline V gene, CDR1 is SEHNR and CDR2 is FQNEAQ (reference sequence). Trimming shortened V by 2 bases and J by 5 bases, and 12 bases separated the two germline ends. DNA for the CDR3: TGTGCCAGCAGCTTAATTCCTGTTGCCGAGACCCAGTACTTC. Translation: CASSLIPVAETQYF.

The chain links TRBV7-2 to TRBJ2-7; D not resolved. CDR1 is SGHTA, CDR2 FQGNSA, per germline. V lost 0 bases to trimming and J lost 3 bases, with 15 bases between them. This CDR3 is built from 16 residues. The DNA for the CDR3 is TGTGCCAGCAGCTTAGCGTTTGGCCCGACCGGCTACGAGCAGTACTTC. This codes for CASSLAFGPTGYEQYF.

This clone is classed as medium-sized. The chain employs TRBV6-4 and TRBJ2-5; TRBD2 aligns across 10 bases. This CDR3 has 15 residues. Germline V gene lookup returns CDR1 MRHNA and CDR2 SNTAGT. V lost 4 bases, J lost 4 bases, and 6 bases stayed unmatched. CDR3 amino acids: CASSAASGGTETQYF. CDR3 DNA: TGTGCCAGCAGTGCGGCTAGCGGGGGTACAGAGACCCAGTACTTC.

The V and J genes are TRBV18 and TRBJ1-1, with D unresolved. Germline assignment: CDR1 KGHSH and CDR2 LQKENI. This CDR3 spans 16 amino acids. V shed 0 bases and J shed 5 bases, with 16 bases lying between them. CDR3 nucleotide sequence: TGTGCCAGCTCACCACCGTTGAGTCCTGGATTTACTGAAGCTTTCTTT. The encoded protein is CASSPPLSPGFTEAFF.

The V and J genes are TRBV5-1 and TRBJ2-1; 9 bases are a match to TRBD2. The germline V gene has CDR1 SGHRS and CDR2 YFSETQ. V was pared by 1 base and J by 10 bases, with 15 bases of the junction left unmatched. The CDR3 runs 17 residues. As DNA, the CDR3 is TGCGCCAGCAGCTTGTTCAGCGGGGGGACCCCCGGTGGCGAGCAGTTCTTC. This gives the protein CASSLFSGGTPGGEQFF.

The rearrangement joins TRBV19 to TRBJ1-4; D uncertain. The CDR3 extends over 15 amino acids. Germline CDR1 reads LNHDA; CDR2 reads SQIVND (reference sequence). V lost 2 bases, J lost 5 bases, and 12 bases lay in between. The CDR3 spells CASSINGRLNEKLFF. In nucleotides, the CDR3 is TGTGCCAGTAGTATAAATGGACGGCTGAATGAAAAACTGTTTTTT.

This clone was observed a few times. The chain combines TRBV3-1 (or the pseudogene TRBV3-2) with TRBJ2-7; the D is unclear. Trimming pared 3 bases from V and 4 bases from J, leaving 10 bases between. The germline CDR1 and CDR2 sequences are LGHDT and YNNKEL (reference sequence). CDR3 length: 13 residues. Here the CDR3 reads CASSQLGRYEQYF. The CDR3 bases are TGTGCCAGCAGCCAGTTGGGTCGGTACGAGCAGTACTTC.

This chain uses TRBV5-1 with TRBJ2-1; 11 bases are shared with TRBD2. Unmatched junction bases numbered 6, after V lost 2 bases and J lost 5 bases. Per the germline V gene, CDR1 is SGHRS and CDR2 is YFSETQ. This CDR3 is built from 16 residues. The CDR3 loop reads CASSFSGGAQDNEQFF. Here the CDR3 DNA reads TGCGCCAGCAGCTTTAGCGGGGGGGCCCAAGACAATGAGCAGTTCTTC.

A single count supports this clone. The CDR3 coding sequence is TGTGCCATCAGTGACATGGGGTTAAACTATGGCTACACCTTC. Its translation: CAISDMGLNYGYTF. The J gene is TRBJ1-2, the V gene TRBV10-3; D gene ambiguous. CDR1 ENHRY and CDR2 SYGVKD come from the germline V gene. V lost 3 bases, J lost 2 bases, and 10 bases lay in between. This CDR3 is built from 14 residues.

The V gene is TRBV4-3, the J gene TRBJ1-6; D call uncertain. Germline-derived CDR1 and CDR2 are LGHNA and YSLEER. The CDR3 is 15 amino acids. Trimming cost V 0 bases and J 10 bases, with 13 bases left between them. The CDR3 coding sequence is TGCGCCAGCAGCCAAGATTTTAGGGTGTGGTCACCCCTCCACTTT. It encodes CASSQDFRVWSPLHF.

The rearrangement joins TRBV28 to TRBJ1-2; no firm D call. The CDR3 spans 16 residues. Germline lookup yields CDR1 MDHEN and CDR2 SYDVKM. The V end was cut by 5 bases, the J end by 0 bases, with 16 bases between. In DNA form, the CDR3 reads TGTGCCAGCAGTGGTCCGTTATCTGACTCTAACTATGGCTACACCTTC. Its translation: CASSGPLSDSNYGYTF.

The chain employs TRBV7-8 and TRBJ2-7; no clear D gene. Germline lookup yields CDR1 SGHVS and CDR2 FQNEAQ. Trimming took 5 bases from V and 6 from J, leaving 11 bases between them. The CDR3 totals 12 residues. The CDR3 DNA follows: TGTGCCAGCAGCCCCCCCGCGTCCGAGCAGTACTTC. It yields the protein CASSPPASEQYF.